This T cell receptor beta chain was sequenced during a study of memory CD4+ T cells and cytomegalovirus serostatus. Study processing details: After removing out-of-frame reads, approximately 2 million distinct TCRbeta sequences remained. Here immunoSEQ multiplex PCR was the method, and the copy in TCRdb shows in-frame clones only, minus some. That table is the source of V, J and clone size, and D and trimming were worked out from the DNA. The top ten clones hold around 0.91% of a sample with about 45,000 clones, around 80% of them seen once. J was trimmed by 5 bases and V by 2 bases; bases with no gene match: 11. Germline loops: CDR1 ENHRY, CDR2 SYGVKD. The CDR3 sequence is 16 residues long. The sort gate was single viable CD3+CD4+CD8-CD45RO+ cells for memory CD4+ T cells. This clone was observed a single time.

The origin of this receptor is an adult in good health and CMV-seronegative. The J gene is TRBJ1-1, the V gene TRBV10-3, with TRBD1 identical over 7 bases. The specimen was memory CD4+ T cells from blood. This chain's CDR3 is CAISEPGAAGGTEAFF. The CDR3 DNA reads TGTGCCATCAGTGAGCCGGGGGCTGCAGGGGGTACTGAAGCTTTCTTT.